These T cell receptor beta chains were read from a single sample in a study of T cells in Graves' hyperthyroidism and ophthalmopathy. TCRdb fed the multiplex PCR reads into MiXCR, producing one record per CDR3 protein. The table includes about 150,000 distinct CDR3 sequences, roughly a fifth detected once. Sequences were obtained from blood. These receptors were collected from a woman between 45 and 65 years old with Graves' hyperthyroidism that later progressed to Graves' ophthalmopathy. Each CDR3 is given with its conserved first and last residue. Each record gives: J gene, V gene, CDR3 protein.

>TRBJ1-1|TRBV29-1
CSVSLPPGQGASGTEAFF
>TRBJ2-1|TRBV6-1
CASLAGGSYNEQFF
>TRBJ1-4|TRBV9
CASSRDTPGKLFF
>TRBJ1-3|TRBV12-3/TRBV12-4
CASSFVGMNTIYF
>TRBJ1-2|TRBV28
CASGDRDGPMGGYTF
>TRBJ2-3|TRBV12-3/TRBV12-4
CASSLTDTQYF
>TRBJ2-7|TRBV3-1
CASSQDLGSYEQYF
>TRBJ2-2|TRBV19
CASSMSSRNTGELFF
>TRBJ2-2|TRBV6-5
CASSYRRLPNTGELFF
>TRBJ2-7|TRBV4-1
CASSRRTESYEQYF
>TRBJ2-5|TRBV5-1
CASSLQGTGETQYF
>TRBJ1-4|TRBV3-1
CASSNPGANEKLFF
>TRBJ2-3|TRBV27
CASSLSPGSNTQYF
>TRBJ2-7|TRBV12-3/TRBV12-4
CASSLSRAYEQYF
>TRBJ2-1|TRBV3-1
CASSQERMTGSYNEQFF
>TRBJ1-1|TRBV30
CAWIQWQGEAFF
>TRBJ1-5|TRBV18
CASSEGNRGQPQHF
>TRBJ1-2|TRBV28
CASLRVNYGYTF